One sample yielded the 18 T cell receptor beta chains listed below, sequenced in a study of T cells in Graves' hyperthyroidism and ophthalmopathy. What was amplified from RNA transcripts were TCR beta CDR3 regions. The HTBI primer set served for first-round RT-PCR of the TCR CDR3. TCRdb reanalysed the multiplex PCR reads using MiXCR and keeps one entry per CDR3 protein. The data contain 490,000 or so distinct CDR3 sequences, 15% to 20% of them singletons. The source material was blood. The receptor source for this set is a man between 40 and 49 years old with Graves' ophthalmopathy.

This clonotype was counted a few times. The chain is built from TRBV12-3 or TRBV12-4 and TRBJ2-1; D could derive from TRBD1 or TRBD2 (5 bases each). This CDR3 spans 19 amino acids. Trimming cost V 1 base and J 2 bases, with 21 bases left between them. The CDR3 DNA reads as TGTGCCAGCAGTTTAGTGGGTCCGGGACCCGAGGTACCCTACAATGAGCAGTTCTTC. This translates into CASSLVGPGPEVPYNEQFF.

The chain is built from TRBV20-1 and TRBJ1-1; D not resolved. Germline CDR1 is DFQATT and CDR2 is SNEGSKA (reference sequence). Trimming pared 1 base from V and 3 bases from J, leaving 9 bases between. The CDR3 runs 13 residues. The CDR3 nucleotides are TGCAGTGCTAGAGCCTCGTGGTACACTGAAGCTTTCTTT. Residues: CSARASWYTEAFF.

This clonotype was observed many times. The chain links TRBV11-2 to TRBJ2-7; 10 nucleotides match TRBD2. The length of the CDR3 is 14 residues. Germline trimming cut 3 bases from V and 5 bases from J; bases unmatched to any gene: 4. Germline-derived CDR1 and CDR2 are SGHAT and FQNNGV. CDR3 loop: CASSFSSGSNEQYF. The CDR3 bases are TGTGCCAGCAGCTTCTCTAGCGGGAGCAACGAGCAGTACTTC.

As concerns this clonotype: This may be a read error: a much more frequent sequence differs by one nucleotide. This sequence joins TRBV6-1 and TRBJ2-3; D is uncertain. CDR3 length: 16 amino acids. Germline V gene lookup returns CDR1 MNHNS and CDR2 SASEGT. The V and J ends lost 3 bases and 3 bases respectively, with 16 bases between them. CDR3 in DNA: TGTGCCAGCAGTGAGCCCCCAGAGCGTCGGACAGATACGCAGTATTTT. Its protein is CASSEPPERRTDTQYF.

In its sample, this clonotype was seen many times. The CDR3 loop is CASAQGARNQPQHF. The DNA for the CDR3 is TGTGCCAGCGCACAGGGGGCTCGGAATCAGCCCCAGCATTTT. This chain joins TRBV6-1 and TRBJ1-5; 9 bases are a match to TRBD1. J gave up 4 bases and V 8 bases, and 6 bases lay outside the gene matches. This CDR3 spans 14 amino acids. CDR1 and CDR2 from the germline V gene are MNHNS and SASEGT.

In its sample, this clonotype was seen a few times. The chain joins TRBV7-9 to TRBJ2-1; weak D call: TRBD1 (6 bases). The CDR3 has 13 amino acids. Trimming removed 4 bases from V and 14 bases from J, with 18 bases in between. CDR1 SEHNR and CDR2 FQNEAQ come from the germline V gene (reference sequence). CDR3: CASSSPGGGSEFF. The CDR3 DNA is TGTGCCAGCAGCTCCCCTGGGGGCGGTAGTGAGTTCTTC.

In regard to this clonotype: A much larger clone lies a single base off, so this may be a read error. The chain has TRBV6-2 or TRBV6-3 and TRBJ2-7, with 10 bases matching TRBD1. The CDR3 has 16 amino acids. J lost 2 bases, V lost 5 bases, and 9 bases had no gene match. Germline values: CDR1 MNHEY, CDR2 SVGEGT. This chain's CDR3 is CASSPGQGIGPYEQYF. As DNA, the CDR3 is TGTGCCAGCAGTCCGGGACAGGGGATTGGGCCCTACGAGCAGTACTTC.

The J gene is TRBJ2-1, the V gene TRBV14; 8 bases are shared with TRBD2. The CDR3 runs 14 residues. Trimming at V came to 7 bases and at J to 0 bases, leaving 2 bases not matched to a gene. Germline V gene sequence: CDR1 SGHDN, CDR2 FVKESK. CDR3 sequence (DNA): TGTGCCAGCAATAGCGGGAACTCCTACAATGAGCAGTTCTTC. Its translation is CASNSGNSYNEQFF. The full variable domain, rest sourced from reference TRBV14 and TRBJ2-1, is EAGVTQFPSHSVIEKGQTVTLRCDPISGHDNLYWYRRVMGKEIKFLLHFVKESKQDESGMPNNRFLAERTGGTYSTLKVQPAELEDSGVYFCASNSGNSYNEQFFGPGTRLTVL.

The J gene is TRBJ1-2, the V gene TRBV4-2; a weak D match, TRBD1 (5 bases). The CDR3 length is 19 residues. With 0 bases removed from V and 7 bases from J, the gap between germline ends came to 27 bases. Germline CDR1 reads LGHNA; CDR2 reads YNFKEQ. CDR3 region: CASSQDDEDRELGGFGYTF. In DNA, the CDR3 is TGTGCCAGCAGCCAAGATGATGAGGACCGGGAACTTGGGGGTTTTGGCTACACCTTC.

The gene calls are TRBV7-2 and TRBJ1-4; D is possibly TRBD1 (5 bases). Germline-derived CDR1 and CDR2 are SGHTA and FQGNSA. CDR3 size: 15 residues. V lost 10 bases and J lost 0, with 15 bases in between. CDR3 region: CATARGIATNEKLFF. The CDR3, as DNA: TGTGCCACTGCGCGGGGGATCGCAACTAATGAAAAACTGTTTTTT. The whole variable domain, filled in from reference TRBV7-2 and TRBJ1-4, reads GAGVSQSPSNKVTEKGKDVELRCDPISGHTALYWYRQSLGQGLEFLIYFQGNSAPDKSGLPSDRFSAERTGGSVSTLTIQRTQQEDSAVYLCATARGIATNEKLFFGSGTQLSVL.

The sample holds a few counts of this clonotype. This chain links TRBV4-2 with TRBJ2-7, with 7 bases lining up with TRBD2. The junction had 12 bases not matched to a gene; V was cut back by 1 base and J by 3 bases. From germline, CDR1 is LGHNA and CDR2 YNFKEQ. This CDR3 is built from 17 residues. The CDR3 DNA follows: TGTGCCAGCAGCCAAGTCCCCCCGGGGGGTCCATACTACGAGCAGTACTTC. Translated: CASSQVPPGGPYYEQYF.

The gene calls are TRBV6-2 or TRBV6-3 and TRBJ1-2; D unclear. V gave up 1 base and J gave up 7 bases, with 13 bases separating them. Germline V gene data show CDR1 as MNHEY and CDR2 as SVGEGT. The CDR3 runs 14 residues. The CDR3, as DNA: TGTGCCAGCAGTTACTTTGAGGGTTATGCTGGCTACACCTTC. This encodes CASSYFEGYAGYTF.

This clonotype was counted between two and nine times. The CDR3 spells CATSDPSGTGVYEQYF. The CDR3, as DNA: TGTGCCACCAGTGACCCTTCCGGGACAGGGGTCTACGAGCAGTACTTC. The rearrangement joins TRBV24-1 to TRBJ2-7; 10 bases are shared with TRBD1. CDR3 length equals 16 residues. Germline trimming cut 4 bases from V and 3 bases from J; bases unmatched to any gene: 8. Germline-derived CDR1 and CDR2 are KGHDR and SFDVKD.

This chain connects TRBV7-9 to TRBJ1-1; 9 positions agree with TRBD1. With 4 bases clipped from V and 10 bases from J, the junction kept 7 bases outside the gene matches. The CDR3 length is 13 residues. The germline gives CDR1 SEHNR, CDR2 FQNEAQ (reference sequence). The CDR3 region has the DNA TGTGCCAGCAGCTCTCCGGGACAGGGTATAGCTTTCTTT. Its translation is CASSSPGQGIAFF.

This chain links TRBV29-1 with TRBJ1-2; D remains ambiguous. CDR1 is SQVTM and CDR2 is ANQGSEA in the germline V gene. The CDR3 runs 14 residues. Deletions cut 4 bases from V and 1 base from J, with 13 bases between. CDR3 sequence reads: CSVGASSLNYGYTF. In nucleotides, the CDR3 is TGCAGCGTTGGCGCCTCGAGTCTTAACTATGGCTACACCTTC.

Only a few counts were recorded for this clonotype. V gene TRBV6-1 combines with J gene TRBJ2-7, with 10 bases that match TRBD1. CDR1 and CDR2 (germline): MNHNS, SASEGT. The CDR3 is made up of 15 amino acids. With V trimmed by 4 bases and J by 2 bases, 5 bases remained unmatched. The CDR3 DNA sequence: TGTGCCAGCAGTGGCCAGGACAGGGGGGCCTACGAGCAGTACTTC. It encodes CASSGQDRGAYEQYF.

This clonotype was seen at least ten times. The chain uses TRBV28 and TRBJ2-7; D uncertain. V was clipped by 1 base and J by 2 bases, with 9 bases between them. Germline CDR1 and CDR2: MDHEN and SYDVKM. The CDR3 is 14 residues long. As DNA, the CDR3 is TGTGCCAGCAGTTTATCAGCCGCAACCTACGAGCAGTACTTC. Protein sequence: CASSLSAATYEQYF.

The rearrangement joins TRBV7-2 to TRBJ1-2, with D uncertain. This CDR3 is built from 15 residues. Trimming removed 5 bases from V and 7 bases from J, with 20 bases in between. Germline V gives CDR1 SGHTA, CDR2 FQGNSA. The chain's CDR3 is CASSRQRAAGFGYTF. The CDR3 bases are TGTGCCAGCAGCCGTCAAAGAGCAGCGGGGTTTGGCTACACCTTC.